This T cell receptor beta chain was sequenced during a study of OX40 agonist ivuxolimab in advanced cancers. This clone was observed a single time. The CDR3 runs 14 residues. J lost 6 bases, V lost 6 bases, and 11 bases had no gene match. Germline V gene data show CDR1 as MDHEN and CDR2 as SYDVKM. Data came from immunoSEQ multiplex PCR; TCRdb stores just in-frame clones and leaves some out. The sample lists 85,000 to 100,000 clones, 85% to 90% occurring once. This specimen consisted of CD4+ or CD8+ T cells sorted from blood, obtained in a trial of the OX40 agonist ivuxolimab. The clonotype comes from an adult with an advanced solid tumor such as melanoma, head and neck, liver or kidney cancer. The genes are TRBV28 and TRBJ2-7, with 7 bases fitting TRBD2. In DNA form, the CDR3 reads TGTGCCAGCAGCGCCCCCCGGACTAGGATCGAGCAGTACTTC. Its protein is CASSAPRTRIEQYF.